The 10 T cell receptor beta chains below all came from one sample that was sequenced in a study of coeliac disease. Only in-frame clones appear in the TCRdb table, and some are missing; sequencing was by immunoSEQ multiplex PCR. There are under 3,500 clones in the sample; 64% occur only once, and roughly a third lies in the top ten. The sequencing sample was made of intraepithelial lymphocytes from the gut. These receptors all come from a middle-aged woman.

The rearrangement links TRBV5-1 to TRBJ1-1; tentatively, D is TRBD1 (5 bases). V lost 6 bases, J lost 0 bases, and 9 bases lay in between. Germline CDR1 SGHRS, CDR2 YFSETQ. The length of the CDR3 is 13 residues. CDR3 in DNA: TGCGCCAGCACCGACAGCTTGAACACTGAAGCTTTCTTT. It is translated as CASTDSLNTEAFF.

A note on this clone: In the same sample, other DNA sequences code for this CDR3. J is TRBJ1-2 and V is TRBV28; a weak D match, TRBD1 (6 bases). Trimming left V 5 bases short and J 8 bases short, with 18 bases between. This CDR3 has 14 amino acids. CDR1 is MDHEN, CDR2 SYDVKM, per germline. The CDR3 bases are TGTGCCAGCAGTCCGGGGGGGGCTCCCTACGGCTACACCTTC. Its translation: CASSPGGAPYGYTF.

This clone was seen a handful of times. A junction boundary mismatches the germline segment, possibly from a read error. The chain uses TRBV6-1 and TRBJ2-7; D uncertain. This CDR3 contains 13 residues. Germline lookup yields CDR1 MNHNS and CDR2 SASEGT. The CDR3 bases are TGTGCCACCAGTGCAAGCCACTCCTACGAGCAGTACTTC. The encoded protein is CATSASHSYEQYF.

This chain links TRBV27 with TRBJ2-2; TRBD2 aligns across 8 bases. The CDR3 is 17 amino acids. Germline CDR1 and CDR2: MNHEY and SMNVEV (reference sequence). The ends lost 4 bases at V and 6 bases at J; junction bases unmatched: 13. The CDR3 DNA sequence: TGTGCCAGCAGTTCCCTATCCATGACTAGCGTAGCCGGGGAGCTGTTTTTT. Amino acids: CASSSLSMTSVAGELFF.

This chain links TRBV6-5 with TRBJ2-7, with D possibly matching TRBD1 (5 bases). The V gene lost 6 bases and the J gene lost 0 bases, with 9 bases spanning the gap. CDR1 MNHEY and CDR2 SVGAGI come from the germline V gene. The CDR3 runs 13 residues. The CDR3 sequence: CASRDTGSYEQYF. The CDR3 nucleotides read TGTGCCAGCAGGGACACGGGCTCCTACGAGCAGTACTTC.

The V and J genes are TRBV12-5 and TRBJ2-2, with D tentatively TRBD2 (5 bases). The CDR3 is made up of 12 amino acids. Trimming cost V 8 bases and J 6 bases, with 10 bases left between them. Looked up from germline, CDR1 is LGHNT and CDR2 is FRNRAP. CDR3 DNA sequence: TGTGCTAGTTCCTTGGGAGCCGGGGAGCTGTTTTTT. Translated, it gives CASSLGAGELFF.

The chain uses TRBV29-1 and TRBJ2-2; D unclear. The CDR3 extends over 14 amino acids. The V end was cut by 6 bases, the J end by 0 bases, with 11 bases between. Germline CDR1 and CDR2: SQVTM and ANQGSEA. Here the CDR3 reads CSVGYQPNTGELFF. The CDR3 nucleotides are TGCAGCGTGGGCTATCAACCGAACACCGGGGAGCTGTTTTTT.

The rearrangement joins TRBV6-5 to TRBJ2-7, with 10 nucleotides matching TRBD1. CDR1 is MNHEY, CDR2 SVGAGI, per germline. The junction had 12 bases not matched to a gene; V was cut back by 6 bases and J by 7 bases. This CDR3 region has 15 residues. The CDR3 loop is CASSATGGAGREQYF. CDR3 DNA sequence: TGTGCCAGCAGCGCGACAGGGGGCGCGGGAAGGGAGCAGTACTTC.

The chain recombines TRBV4-3 with TRBJ2-7; TRBD1 is a possible D gene (5 bases). There are 16 residues in the CDR3. In germline, CDR1 is LGHNA, CDR2 YSLEER. Trimming removed 1 base from V and 0 bases from J, with 13 bases in between. CDR3 nucleotides: TGCGCCAGCAGCCAAGGGTGGGGCCCCAGCTCCTACGAGCAGTACTTC. Translated: CASSQGWGPSSYEQYF.

The chain carries TRBV10-3 and TRBJ1-3; D gene ambiguous. CDR3 length equals 14 residues. Germline-derived CDR1 and CDR2 are ENHRY and SYGVKD. V lost 7 bases, J lost 0 bases, and 10 bases lay in between. CDR3 in DNA: TGTGCCATCAACCCGGGAGCCTCTGGAAACACCATATATTTT. It is translated as CAINPGASGNTIYF.